This T cell receptor beta chain is from a study of blood T cell repertoires in COVID-19. V was cut by 1 base and J by 3 bases, with 11 bases left in between. The CDR3 is 14 amino acids. The germline V gene encodes CDR1 SGHRS and CDR2 YFSETQ. Measured with immunoSEQ multiplex PCR; TCRdb has only the in-frame clones, and not every one. The table has about 330,000 clones, over 75% seen once; the top ten hold 4%. The sample consisted of peripheral blood. The sequence derives from a woman aged 45-60 years with active or convalescent COVID-19. The V gene is TRBV5-1, the J gene TRBJ2-7; a weak D match, TRBD2 (6 bases). CDR3 sequence reads: CASSLSGGVYEQYF. The CDR3 DNA reads as TGCGCCAGCAGCTTGAGTGGAGGGGTCTACGAGCAGTACTTC. Using reference TRBV5-1 and TRBJ2-7 for the parts outside the CDR3, the full variable domain is KAGVTQTPRYLIKTRGQQVTLSCSPISGHRSVSWYQQTPGQGLQFLFEYFSETQRNKGNFPGRFSGRQFSNSRSEMNVSTLELGDSALYLCASSLSGGVYEQYFGPGTRLTVT.